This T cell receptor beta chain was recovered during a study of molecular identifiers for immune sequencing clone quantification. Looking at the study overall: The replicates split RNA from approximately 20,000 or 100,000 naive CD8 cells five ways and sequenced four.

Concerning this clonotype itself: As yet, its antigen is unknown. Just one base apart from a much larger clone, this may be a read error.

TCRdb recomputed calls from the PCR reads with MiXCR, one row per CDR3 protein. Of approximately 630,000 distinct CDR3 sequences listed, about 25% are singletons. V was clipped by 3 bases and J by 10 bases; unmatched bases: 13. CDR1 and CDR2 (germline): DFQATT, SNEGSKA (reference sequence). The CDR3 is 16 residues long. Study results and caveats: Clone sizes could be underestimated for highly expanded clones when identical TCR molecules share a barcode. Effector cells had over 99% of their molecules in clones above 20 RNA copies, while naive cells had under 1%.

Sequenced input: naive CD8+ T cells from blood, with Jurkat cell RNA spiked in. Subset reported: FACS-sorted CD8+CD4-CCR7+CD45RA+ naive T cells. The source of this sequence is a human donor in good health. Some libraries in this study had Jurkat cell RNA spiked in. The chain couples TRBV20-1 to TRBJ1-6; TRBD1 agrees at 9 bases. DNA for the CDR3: TGCAGTGCTAGCCCGGCCAAGGACAGGGGTGGATCACCCCTCCACTTT. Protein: CSASPAKDRGGSPLHF.